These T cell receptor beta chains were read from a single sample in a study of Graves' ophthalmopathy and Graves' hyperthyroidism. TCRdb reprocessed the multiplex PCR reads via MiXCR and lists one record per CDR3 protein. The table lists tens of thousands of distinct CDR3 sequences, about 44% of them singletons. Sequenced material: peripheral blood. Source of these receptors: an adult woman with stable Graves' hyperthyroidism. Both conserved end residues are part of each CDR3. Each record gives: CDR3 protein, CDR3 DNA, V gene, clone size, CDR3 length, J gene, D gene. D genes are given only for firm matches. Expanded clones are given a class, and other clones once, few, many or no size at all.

CDR3 protein: CASGVEVRGLGNIQYF; CDR3 DNA: TGTGCCAGCGGCGTAGAAGTCAGAGGGCTTGGAAACATTCAGTACTTC; V gene: TRBV9; clone size: -; CDR3 length: 16; J gene: TRBJ2-4; D gene: -
CDR3 protein: CSARKTGIQETQYF; CDR3 DNA: TGCAGTGCTAGAAAAACAGGGATTCAAGAGACCCAGTACTTC; V gene: TRBV20-1; clone size: -; CDR3 length: 14; J gene: TRBJ2-5; D gene: -
CDR3 protein: CASSYVFGTSVSSGANVLTF; CDR3 DNA: TGTGCCAGCAGTTACGTCTTTGGGACTAGCGTTAGCTCTGGGGCCAACGTCCTGACTTTC; V gene: TRBV6-5; clone size: many; CDR3 length: 20; J gene: TRBJ2-6; D gene: TRBD2
CDR3 protein: CASSPGGETQYF; CDR3 DNA: TGTGCCAGTAGCCCGGGGGGGGAGACCCAGTACTTC; V gene: TRBV19; clone size: medium-sized; CDR3 length: 12; J gene: TRBJ2-5; D gene: TRBD2
CDR3 protein: CASGSESGRAYNEQFF; CDR3 DNA: TGTGCCAGCGGCTCAGAGAGCGGGAGGGCCTACAATGAGCAGTTCTTC; V gene: TRBV7-2; clone size: -; CDR3 length: 16; J gene: TRBJ2-1; D gene: TRBD2
CDR3 protein: CSAKGQGVLSSYNEQFF; CDR3 DNA: TGCAGTGCTAAGGGACAGGGGGTTTTGAGCTCCTACAATGAGCAGTTCTTC; V gene: TRBV20-1; clone size: medium-sized; CDR3 length: 17; J gene: TRBJ2-1; D gene: TRBD1
CDR3 protein: CASKWDGFYEQYF; CDR3 DNA: TGCGCCAGCAAGTGGGACGGCTTCTACGAGCAGTACTTC; V gene: TRBV5-1; clone size: medium-sized; CDR3 length: 13; J gene: TRBJ2-7; D gene: -
CDR3 protein: CASSLGPNRDIQYF; CDR3 DNA: TGTGCCAGCAGCTTGGGGCCAAATAGGGACATTCAGTACTTC; V gene: TRBV7-9; clone size: many; CDR3 length: 14; J gene: TRBJ2-4; D gene: -
CDR3 protein: CASSDSGSGANVLTF; CDR3 DNA: TGTGCCAGCAGTGATAGTGGCTCTGGGGCCAACGTCCTGACTTTC; V gene: TRBV6-1; clone size: many; CDR3 length: 15; J gene: TRBJ2-6; D gene: -
CDR3 protein: CASSSGRGIFGDTQYF; CDR3 DNA: TGTGCCAGCAGCTCTGGGAGGGGCATATTCGGAGATACGCAGTATTTT; V gene: TRBV7-9; clone size: many; CDR3 length: 16; J gene: TRBJ2-3; D gene: TRBD2
CDR3 protein: CASRPRTGDNSPLHF; CDR3 DNA: TGTGCCAGCAGACCCCGGACAGGGGACAATTCACCCCTCCACTTT; V gene: TRBV6-4; clone size: many; CDR3 length: 15; J gene: TRBJ1-6; D gene: TRBD1
CDR3 protein: CASSQDRVNNEQFF; CDR3 DNA: TGCGCCAGCAGCCAAGATCGGGTGAACAATGAGCAGTTCTTC; V gene: TRBV4-1; clone size: few; CDR3 length: 14; J gene: TRBJ2-1; D gene: -
CDR3 protein: CATSTDRYTEAFF; CDR3 DNA: TGTGCCACCAGCACCGATAGGTACACTGAAGCTTTCTTT; V gene: TRBV15; clone size: -; CDR3 length: 13; J gene: TRBJ1-1; D gene: -
CDR3 protein: CATHTGSPGQPQHF; CDR3 DNA: TGTGCCACCCACACCGGGTCCCCTGGCCAGCCCCAGCATTTT; V gene: TRBV24-1; clone size: once; CDR3 length: 14; J gene: TRBJ1-5; D gene: -
CDR3 protein: CASSVRRGGRAGDNEQFF; CDR3 DNA: TGTGCCAGCAGCGTACGGAGAGGGGGCCGAGCCGGGGACAATGAGCAGTTCTTC; V gene: TRBV9; clone size: many; CDR3 length: 18; J gene: TRBJ2-1; D gene: TRBD1
CDR3 protein: CASRVAGGNTGELFF; CDR3 DNA: TGTGCCAGCAGGGTAGCGGGAGGGAACACCGGGGAGCTGTTTTTT; V gene: TRBV12-3/TRBV12-4; clone size: -; CDR3 length: 15; J gene: TRBJ2-2; D gene: TRBD2
CDR3 protein: CAISESRTPSSYNSPLHF; CDR3 DNA: TGTGCCATCAGTGAGTCCCGGACACCGAGCTCCTATAATTCACCCCTCCACTTT; V gene: TRBV10-3; clone size: -; CDR3 length: 18; J gene: TRBJ1-6; D gene: -
CDR3 protein: CASSRGTGSGYTF; CDR3 DNA: TGTGCCAGCAGCCGAGGGACAGGGTCTGGCTACACCTTC; V gene: TRBV11-2; clone size: -; CDR3 length: 13; J gene: TRBJ1-2; D gene: TRBD1
CDR3 protein: CASSVADNRGQETQYF; CDR3 DNA: TGTGCCAGCAGCGTAGCAGATAACAGGGGGCAAGAGACCCAGTACTTC; V gene: TRBV9; clone size: -; CDR3 length: 16; J gene: TRBJ2-5; D gene: TRBD1
CDR3 protein: CASSLGSSYNEQFF; CDR3 DNA: TGTGCCAGCAGCTTAGGATCCTCCTACAATGAGCAGTTCTTC; V gene: TRBV11-2; clone size: many; CDR3 length: 14; J gene: TRBJ2-1; D gene: -
CDR3 protein: CASNAELSRNEQYF; CDR3 DNA: TGTGCCAGCAACGCGGAATTGTCCAGGAACGAGCAGTACTTC; V gene: TRBV6-1; clone size: many; CDR3 length: 14; J gene: TRBJ2-7; D gene: -
CDR3 protein: CASSMGYNEQFF; CDR3 DNA: TGTGCCAGTAGTATGGGGTACAATGAGCAGTTCTTC; V gene: TRBV19; clone size: few; CDR3 length: 12; J gene: TRBJ2-1; D gene: -
CDR3 protein: CASSALAGSYEQYF; CDR3 DNA: TGTGCCAGCAGCGCCCTAGCGGGAAGCTACGAGCAGTACTTC; V gene: TRBV7-2; clone size: medium-sized; CDR3 length: 14; J gene: TRBJ2-7; D gene: TRBD2
CDR3 protein: CSASADRNEQFF; CDR3 DNA: TGCAGTGCTAGCGCAGACCGAAATGAGCAGTTCTTC; V gene: TRBV20-1; clone size: -; CDR3 length: 12; J gene: TRBJ2-1; D gene: -
CDR3 protein: CASSGLAGGGYEQYF; CDR3 DNA: TGCGCCAGCAGTGGCTTAGCGGGAGGAGGTTACGAGCAGTACTTC; V gene: TRBV10-1; clone size: -; CDR3 length: 15; J gene: TRBJ2-7; D gene: TRBD2
CDR3 protein: CASNGGRRNQPQHF; CDR3 DNA: TGTGCCAGCAATGGAGGGAGACGCAATCAGCCCCAGCATTTT; V gene: TRBV6-1; clone size: many; CDR3 length: 14; J gene: TRBJ1-5; D gene: -
CDR3 protein: CSAQDPSGNGYTF; CDR3 DNA: TGCAGTGCGCAGGACCCTAGCGGGAATGGCTACACCTTC; V gene: TRBV20-1; clone size: -; CDR3 length: 13; J gene: TRBJ1-2; D gene: -
CDR3 protein: CASSGGQGNTGELFF; CDR3 DNA: TGTGCCAGCAGCGGGGGACAGGGGAACACCGGGGAGCTGTTTTTT; V gene: TRBV9; clone size: once; CDR3 length: 15; J gene: TRBJ2-2; D gene: TRBD1
CDR3 protein: CASREYQGYNPPLHF; CDR3 DNA: TGTGCCAGCAGAGAATACCAGGGCTACAACCCACCCCTCCACTTT; V gene: TRBV25-1; clone size: -; CDR3 length: 15; J gene: TRBJ1-6; D gene: -
CDR3 protein: CSAMRDIYEQYF; CDR3 DNA: TGCAGTGCTATGCGGGACATTTACGAGCAGTACTTC; V gene: TRBV20-1; clone size: -; CDR3 length: 12; J gene: TRBJ2-7; D gene: -
CDR3 protein: CASSSLDQPQHF; CDR3 DNA: TGTGCCAGCAGCTCCTTAGATCAGCCCCAGCATTTT; V gene: TRBV7-8; clone size: -; CDR3 length: 12; J gene: TRBJ1-5; D gene: -
CDR3 protein: CASSPLPPGQGATDTQCF; CDR3 DNA: TGTGCCAGCAGTCCACTACCACCGGGACAGGGGGCGACAGATACGCAGTGTTTT; V gene: TRBV27; clone size: once; CDR3 length: 18; J gene: TRBJ2-3; D gene: TRBD1
CDR3 protein: CASSLGPSRDIQYF; CDR3 DNA: TGTGCCAGCAGCTTGGGGCCAAGTAGGGACATTCAGTACTTC; V gene: TRBV7-9; clone size: many; CDR3 length: 14; J gene: TRBJ2-4; D gene: -
CDR3 protein: CASTPGKETQYF; CDR3 DNA: TGTGCCAGCACCCCAGGAAAAGAGACCCAGTACTTC; V gene: TRBV12-3/TRBV12-4; clone size: many; CDR3 length: 12; J gene: TRBJ2-5; D gene: -
CDR3 protein: CASRYQGGTGYTF; CDR3 DNA: TGTGCCAGCAGATACCAGGGGGGCACTGGCTACACCTTC; V gene: TRBV6-1; clone size: -; CDR3 length: 13; J gene: TRBJ1-2; D gene: TRBD1
CDR3 protein: CASSQEVRGYYGYTF; CDR3 DNA: TGCGCCAGCAGCCAAGAAGTTAGGGGGTACTATGGCTACACCTTC; V gene: TRBV4-1; clone size: -; CDR3 length: 15; J gene: TRBJ1-2; D gene: -
CDR3 protein: CASSLGWETEAFF; CDR3 DNA: TGCGCCAGCAGCTTGGGGTGGGAAACTGAAGCTTTCTTT; V gene: TRBV5-1; clone size: many; CDR3 length: 13; J gene: TRBJ1-1; D gene: -
CDR3 protein: CASSDSFRDRGSPLHF; CDR3 DNA: TGTGCCAGCAGTGATTCGTTCAGGGATCGGGGATCACCCCTCCACTTT; V gene: TRBV2; clone size: -; CDR3 length: 16; J gene: TRBJ1-6; D gene: -
CDR3 protein: CASSLVGPGGTYEQYF; CDR3 DNA: TGTGCCAGCAGCTTGGTAGGCCCGGGAGGTACCTACGAGCAGTACTTC; V gene: TRBV5-5; clone size: -; CDR3 length: 16; J gene: TRBJ2-7; D gene: TRBD2
CDR3 protein: CAWSASPVHEQFF; CDR3 DNA: TGTGCCTGGAGTGCAAGTCCGGTGCATGAGCAGTTCTTC; V gene: TRBV30; clone size: many; CDR3 length: 13; J gene: TRBJ2-1; D gene: -